Listed below are T cell receptor beta chains from one sample, sequenced in a study of T cell responses to AZD1222 COVID-19 vaccine. The repertoire was sequenced with immunoSEQ multiplex PCR; TCRdb's copy has only in-frame clones and lacks some. The table shows roughly 120,000 clones, with over 75% occurring only once. The input for sequencing was peripheral blood, taken on day 0 of AZD1222 vaccination. The receptor set was obtained from an adult in good health. CDR3s include the opening cysteine and the closing phenylalanine or tryptophan. A D gene is named only where the DNA matches it firmly.

V gene	J gene	CDR3 length	D gene	CDR3 protein
TRBV6-5	TRBJ1-5	14	-	CASKQTGSNQPQHF
TRBV27	TRBJ2-1	15	-	CASTSSGLLEGEQFF
TRBV5-1	TRBJ2-3	15	TRBD2	CASSRMTSDTDTQYF
TRBV7-9	TRBJ1-2	19	TRBD1	CASSLAQFYPGQGHYGYTF
TRBV25-1	TRBJ2-7	15	TRBD2	CASSELGGSSYEQYF
TRBV27	TRBJ2-5	13	TRBD1	CASSDRAQETQYF
TRBV3-1/TRBV3-2	TRBJ1-2	12	-	CASSLQDYGYTF
TRBV10-1	TRBJ2-7	13	TRBD2	CASGGTSLYEQYF
TRBV12-3/TRBV12-4	TRBJ2-7	13	TRBD2	CASSGLAGFEQYF
TRBV11-2	TRBJ2-7	14	-	CASSPPSGDYEQYF
TRBV20-1	TRBJ1-5	17	-	CSASLGNNPRGNQPQHF
TRBV27	TRBJ1-5	16	TRBD1	CASSPRQGLNNQPQHF
TRBV27	TRBJ2-1	17	TRBD1	CASSLFRTGGSYNEQFF
TRBV2	TRBJ2-1	13	TRBD2	CASSTSGGNEQFF
TRBV6-2/TRBV6-3	TRBJ2-2	16	TRBD2	CASSSSLGGGVGELFF
TRBV4-2	TRBJ2-1	13	-	CASSQGRRVEQFF
TRBV6-5	TRBJ1-2	16	TRBD1	CASSSTPGQINSGYTF
TRBV10-3	TRBJ1-6	13	TRBD1	CAITETGSSPLHF
TRBV19	TRBJ1-2	15	-	CASSIVAGSNYGYTF
TRBV5-1	TRBJ2-5	13	TRBD2	CASSPGGSKTQYF
TRBV30	TRBJ2-2	12	-	CAWSRGSGELFF
TRBV7-9	TRBJ2-5	15	TRBD1	CASSFRTGGQETQYF
TRBV4-2	TRBJ2-2	15	-	CASSPFPGSTGELFF
TRBV19	TRBJ1-4	15	-	CASSGGKTTNEKLFF
TRBV21-1	TRBJ2-1	13	-	CASSCLVHNEQFF
TRBV28	TRBJ2-7	15	-	CASSSRQVGSYEQYF
TRBV28	TRBJ2-5	16	-	CASRPEGRQARQTQYF
TRBV12-3/TRBV12-4	TRBJ2-4	13	-	CASRRRAENIQYF
TRBV30	TRBJ1-2	18	-	CAWSSPVGSGKFHYGYTF